This T cell receptor beta chain was found in a study of blood T cell repertoires in COVID-19. Germline CDR1 and CDR2: SGHVS and FQNEAQ. This CDR3 contains 15 residues. V dropped 5 bases and J dropped 0 bases, with 13 bases sitting between them. The data were produced by immunoSEQ multiplex PCR, yet TCRdb's version contains in-frame clones alone and is incomplete. Of about 130,000 clones in the sample, roughly 87% were seen once. The clonotype comes from a woman aged 80 or older with acute or convalescent COVID-19. Sequencing was carried out using peripheral blood. The chain has TRBV7-8 and TRBJ1-1; tentatively, D is TRBD1 (6 bases). CDR3 loop: CASSTHRVMNTEAFF. The CDR3 DNA sequence: TGTGCCAGCAGCACCCACAGGGTAATGAACACTGAAGCTTTCTTT. The full variable domain, with the rest looked up from reference TRBV7-8 and TRBJ1-1, is GAGVSQSPRYKVAKRGQDVALRCDPISGHVSLFWYQQALGQGPEFLTYFQNEAQLDKSGLPSDRFFAERPEGSVSTLKIQRTQQEDSAVYLCASSTHRVMNTEAFFGQGTRLTVV.